Each of the 11 T cell receptor beta chains below was sequenced from the same sample in a study of blood T cell repertoires in COVID-19. Assay: immunoSEQ multiplex PCR; the TCRdb copy retains only in-frame clones and omits some. Of 200,000 to 300,000 clones detected, about 88% appear once; the ten largest clones hold about 5.2%. Sequenced input: peripheral blood. These TCRs come from a woman aged 60-75 years with COVID-19, enrolled during active disease.

This chain uses TRBV11-1 with TRBJ2-1, with D tentatively TRBD2 (5 bases). Germline assignment: CDR1 SGHAT and CDR2 FQDESV (reference sequence). The CDR3 runs 16 residues. Between the trimmed V and J ends, which lost 1 base and 2 bases, there was a span of 12 bases. The CDR3 region has the DNA TGTGCCAGCAGCTTAGAGCTAGCTCGACCCTACAATGAGCAGTTCTTC. It encodes CASSLELARPYNEQFF.

V and J are TRBV9 and TRBJ2-7; TRBD2 agrees at 9 bases. Germline values: CDR1 SGDLS, CDR2 YYNGEE. This CDR3 has 14 residues. Unmatched junction bases numbered 2, after V lost 1 base and J lost 3 bases. DNA of the CDR3: TGTGCCAGCAGCGTACTAGCGGGAAACTACGAGCAGTACTTC. It codes for CASSVLAGNYEQYF.

The rearrangement links TRBV4-1 to TRBJ2-7, with 7 bases matching TRBD1. With V trimmed by 3 bases and J by 6 bases, 11 bases remained unmatched. From germline, CDR1 is MGHRA and CDR2 YSYEKL. The CDR3 covers 15 residues. The CDR3 reads CASSQMTGTAAEQYF. CDR3 DNA sequence: TGCGCCAGCAGCCAGATGACAGGGACAGCGGCCGAGCAGTACTTC.

The J gene is TRBJ2-1, the V gene TRBV9, with 10 bases fitting TRBD2. Germline loops: CDR1 SGDLS, CDR2 YYNGEE. V lost 3 bases and J lost 3; bases outside the gene matches: 9. CDR3 length equals 17 residues. CDR3 protein: CASSATTGTSDYNEQFF. CDR3 coding DNA: TGTGCCAGCAGCGCAACGACCGGGACTAGCGACTACAATGAGCAGTTCTTC.

The V gene is TRBV5-1, the J gene TRBJ2-1, with 7 bases identical to TRBD1. Per germline, CDR1 SGHRS and CDR2 YFSETQ. With 0 bases clipped from V and 9 bases from J, the junction kept 9 bases outside the gene matches. The CDR3 spans 15 residues. CDR3: CASSLATGELSEQFF. The CDR3 coding sequence is TGCGCCAGCAGCTTGGCTACAGGGGAACTCAGTGAGCAGTTCTTC.

This clone occurred once. The junction and the germline gene differ at one end; a read error may be behind it. This chain connects TRBV6-5 to TRBJ1-4; D remains ambiguous. In germline, CDR1 is MNHEY, CDR2 SVGAGI. The CDR3 is 12 residues long. In nucleotides, the CDR3 is TGCGCCAGCAGCCAAGGAGGGGAAAAACTGTTTTTT. Translated, it gives CASSQGGEKLFF.

This clone was recorded once. The chain uses TRBV28 and TRBJ1-5, with a weak D call TRBD1 (6 bases). Germline V CDR1 and CDR2: MDHEN, SYDVKM. Trimming took 6 bases from V and 2 from J, leaving 14 bases between them. The CDR3 has 15 residues. The DNA of the CDR3 is TGTGCCAGCAGGGACACAGCAGGGGGCAATCAGCCCCAGCATTTT. Protein: CASRDTAGGNQPQHF.

This CDR3 reads CASSHRGDQETQYF. DNA of the CDR3: TGTGCCAGCAGCCACAGGGGGGACCAAGAGACCCAGTACTTC. V usage is TRBV7-9 and J usage is TRBJ2-5; 8 nucleotides align to TRBD1. Germline V gene lookup returns CDR1 SEHNR and CDR2 FQNEAQ (reference sequence). The length of the CDR3 is 14 residues. Trimming removed 5 bases from V and 0 bases from J; junction bases left unmatched: 2.

Only one count was recorded for this clone. V gene TRBV19 combines with J gene TRBJ2-1; D gene uncertain. From germline, CDR1 is LNHDA and CDR2 SQIVND (reference sequence). The V gene lost 3 bases and the J gene lost 6 bases, with 15 bases spanning the gap. The CDR3 totals 15 residues. The DNA for the CDR3 is TGTGCCAGTAGTATTGGGTTTCGGGTCGGCAATGAGCAGTTCTTC. Its protein is CASSIGFRVGNEQFF.

DNA for the CDR3: TGTGCCAGCAGTCGTCTCCTAGACACTGAAGCTTTCTTT. Translated: CASSRLLDTEAFF. The chain is built from TRBV12-3 or TRBV12-4 and TRBJ1-1; D uncertain. The V end was cut by 5 bases, the J end by 3 bases, with 10 bases between. The CDR3 extends over 13 amino acids.

The chain has TRBV5-1 and TRBJ1-1; D remains ambiguous. In germline, CDR1 is SGHRS, CDR2 YFSETQ. Between the trimmed V and J ends, which lost 0 bases and 6 bases, there was a span of 18 bases. The CDR3 is 16 residues long. The CDR3 coding sequence is TGCGCCAGCAGCTTGGGGTTGCTTGGAGAGTTTTCTGAAGCTTTCTTT. It is translated as CASSLGLLGEFSEAFF.